What follows are 10 T cell receptor beta chains derived from one specimen sequenced in a study of blood T cells in healthy people across ages. A second PCR of 7 to 11 cycles used a sample-barcoded 5' primer and a J-beta primer mix. TCRdb independently ran MiXCR on the 5' RACE reads; one entry per CDR3 protein. The sample has about 1.8 million distinct CDR3 sequences, around half seen once; the top ten hold 2.1%. Input material: blood. These receptors all stem from a woman aged 40 to 50 in good health.

This clonotype has only a few counts. This chain uses TRBV6-1 with TRBJ2-3; 16 nucleotides line up with TRBD2. The CDR3 loop spans 19 amino acids. Losses at the gene ends were 4 bases for V and 1 base for J; bases not matched to a gene: 8. Germline V gene sequence: CDR1 MNHNS, CDR2 SASEGT. The DNA for the CDR3 is TGTGCCAGCAGTGTAATCGGGACTAGCGGGGGGGGAGGCACAGATACGCAGTATTTT. It codes for CASSVIGTSGGGGTDTQYF.

The J gene is TRBJ2-1, the V gene TRBV24-1, with a tentative D call TRBD1 (6 bases). Germline V gives CDR1 KGHDR, CDR2 SFDVKD. With 5 bases removed from V and 10 bases from J, the gap between germline ends came to 17 bases. The CDR3 consists of 14 residues. The CDR3 DNA reads TGTGCCACCAGTGTGACAGGTGTCCTCAGGGAGCAGTTCTTC. Amino acids: CATSVTGVLREQFF.

CDR3 nucleotides: TGTGCCACCAGGCCCCCGATCGGGACAGGGGATAACTATGGCTACACCTTC. Its protein is CATRPPIGTGDNYGYTF. This chain uses TRBV10-3 with TRBJ1-2, with 10 bases fitting TRBD1. Trimming at V came to 10 bases and at J to 1 base, leaving 15 bases not matched to a gene. Germline CDR1 reads ENHRY; CDR2 reads SYGVKD. CDR3 length equals 17 residues.

Ten or more counts support this clonotype. CDR3 amino acids: CASSLVLQETQYF. The CDR3 DNA reads as TGTGCCAGCAGCTTAGTCCTACAAGAGACCCAGTACTTC. The gene calls are TRBV7-2 and TRBJ2-5; D is unresolved. The CDR3 spans 13 residues. Germline CDR1 is SGHTA and CDR2 is FQGNSA. V lost 1 base and J 2 bases, leaving 5 bases between the germline ends. Complete variable domain (other parts from reference TRBV7-2 and TRBJ2-5): GAGVSQSPSNKVTEKGKDVELRCDPISGHTALYWYRQSLGQGLEFLIYFQGNSAPDKSGLPSDRFSAERTGGSVSTLTIQRTQQEDSAVYLCASSLVLQETQYFGPGTRLLVL.

The CDR3 region has the DNA TGTGCCACCACCGGGTCTCCAAGCTCCTACGAGCAGTACTTC. Its translation is CATTGSPSSYEQYF. The rearrangement uses TRBV28 and TRBJ2-7, with D unresolved. CDR3 length: 14 residues. V lost 10 bases to trimming and J lost 0 bases, with 16 bases between them. Germline loops: CDR1 MDHEN, CDR2 SYDVKM.

The rearrangement joins TRBV21-1 to TRBJ2-4; the D call of TRBD1 is as the table states it, not checked on the DNA. TRBV21-1 is recorded as a pseudogene. This CDR3 has 16 residues. CDR3 sequence (DNA): TGTGCCAGCAGCCCCCTGTGCCCCCAACGCGTAAACATTCAGTACTTC. Protein product: CASSPLCPQRVNIQYF.

The chain links TRBV9 to TRBJ1-2, with D unclear. Deletions cut 4 bases from V and 7 bases from J, with 11 bases between. Germline V lookup: CDR1 SGDLS, CDR2 YYNGEE. The CDR3 is made up of 12 amino acids. DNA for the CDR3: TGTGCCAGCAGCTCGAGAGCCCGTGGCTACACCTTC. Its protein product is CASSSRARGYTF.

This clonotype showed up just a few times. This chain uses TRBV7-2 with TRBJ2-1, with D unclear. The CDR3 is 13 amino acids. V was shortened by 10 bases and J by 6 bases, with 16 bases between the two germline ends. Per the germline V gene, CDR1 is SGHTA and CDR2 is FQGNSA. CDR3 nucleotide sequence: TGTGCCACCTCGGGCCCCCAACGCAATGAGCAGTTCTTC. Protein sequence: CATSGPQRNEQFF.

Here the CDR3 reads CSASFGQTALQFF. The CDR3 coding sequence is TGCAGTGCTAGTTTCGGACAGACCGCTTTGCAGTTCTTC. The V and J genes are TRBV20-1 and TRBJ2-1; D perhaps matches TRBD1 (6 bases). Germline loops: CDR1 DFQATT, CDR2 SNEGSKA (reference sequence). This CDR3 is built from 13 residues. V shed 3 bases and J shed 12 bases, with 18 bases lying between them.

The chain joins TRBV20-1 to TRBJ2-3; possible D gene TRBD1, 6 bases. The germline V gene encodes CDR1 DFQATT and CDR2 SNEGSKA (reference sequence). Trimming cost V 7 bases and J 2 bases, with 10 bases left between them. This CDR3 has 12 residues. The CDR3 DNA sequence: TGCAGTGGACAGGAATCCACAGATACGCAGTATTTT. Protein sequence: CSGQESTDTQYF.